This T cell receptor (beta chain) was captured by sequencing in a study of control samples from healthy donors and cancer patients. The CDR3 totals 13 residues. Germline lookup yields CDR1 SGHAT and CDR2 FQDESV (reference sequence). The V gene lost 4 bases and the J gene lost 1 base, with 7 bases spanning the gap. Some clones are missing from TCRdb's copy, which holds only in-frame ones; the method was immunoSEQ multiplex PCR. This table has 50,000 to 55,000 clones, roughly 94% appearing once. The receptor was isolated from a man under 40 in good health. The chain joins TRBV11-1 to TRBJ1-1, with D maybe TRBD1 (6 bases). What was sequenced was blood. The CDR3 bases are TGTGCCAGCAGCTCACAGGGGAACACTGAAGCTTTCTTT. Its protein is CASSSQGNTEAFF.